The sequence of this T cell receptor beta chain was determined in a study of blood T cell repertoires in COVID-19. Study-wide background: PBMCs, B-cell-depleted T cells, or T cells provided the cDNA or gDNA that made up the material.

The germline gives CDR1 GTSNPN, CDR2 SVGIG (reference sequence). V trimming: 5 bases; J trimming: 5 bases; junction bases outside the gene matches: 7. The CDR3 runs 13 residues. Source study methods: Using reference gene primer amplification, nucleated cell counts were estimated. Clones were read by immunoSEQ multiplex PCR, and TCRdb kept only the in-frame ones, dropping some. V and J calls and clone size are copied from that table; D and trimming were computed from the DNA. The sample holds some 73,000 clones, 82% seen once. Sequencing was performed on peripheral blood. The V gene is TRBV30, the J gene TRBJ2-5; 8 nucleotides match TRBD2. The receptor comes from a woman aged 60-75 years with acute or convalescent COVID-19. CDR3 bases: TGTGCCTGGGGAGGGGGGACTAGGGAGACCCAGTACTTC. Translated: CAWGGGTRETQYF.